This entry lists 7 T cell receptor beta chains sequenced from one sample in a study of PD-1 blockade in classical Hodgkin lymphoma. The time point: cycle 4 day 1 (C4D1), after 6 weeks of nivolumab. All the patients suffered relapse after autologous stem cell transplantation, and brentuximab vedotin exposure differed. Magnetic negative selection was used to purify CD8+ T cells from thawed PBMCs. TCRdb's copy holds only in-frame clones and misses some; the assay was immunoSEQ multiplex PCR. The data show some 8,800 clones, roughly 80% seen once. The source material was CD8+ T cells from blood, sampled before the fourth cycle of nivolumab. These receptors were taken from a human donor with classical Hodgkin lymphoma.

V usage is TRBV5-6 and J usage is TRBJ2-7; D is unclear. V was shortened by 2 bases and J by 0 bases, with 9 bases between the two germline ends. Germline V gene sequence: CDR1 SGHDT, CDR2 YYEEEE. The CDR3 extends over 14 amino acids. The CDR3 region is CASSFRTGSYEQYF. CDR3 bases: TGTGCCAGCAGCTTTCGGACGGGCTCCTACGAGCAGTACTTC. Together with reference TRBV5-6 and TRBJ2-7, the CDR3 gives the full variable domain: DAGVTQSPTHLIKTRGQQVTLRCSPKSGHDTVSWYQQALGQGPQFIFQYYEEEERQRGNFPDRFSGHQFPNYSSELNVNALLLGDSALYLCASSFRTGSYEQYFGPGTRLTVT.

V gene TRBV5-6 combines with J gene TRBJ2-2; 7 nucleotides align to TRBD2. CDR3 length: 15 residues. The germline V gene encodes CDR1 SGHDT and CDR2 YYEEEE. The J segment lost 7 bases and the V segment lost 5 bases, leaving 11 bases of the junction unmatched. CDR3 sequence (DNA): TGTGCCAGCAGGGCGGGAACTAGCGAGTACGGGGAGCTGTTTTTT. Translation: CASRAGTSEYGELFF.

The chain joins TRBV29-1 to TRBJ2-4; a possible D gene is TRBD2 (6 bases). Germline V gene lookup returns CDR1 SQVTM and CDR2 ANQGSEA. The length of the CDR3 is 16 residues. The V and J ends lost 1 base and 9 bases respectively, with 22 bases between them. The CDR3 nucleotides read TGCAGCGTTGAAGGGGGCTGGGGGGACCCCATCGGCATTCAGTACTTC. This translates into CSVEGGWGDPIGIQYF.

The V call is TRBV7-9, the J call TRBJ1-2, with 9 nucleotides matching TRBD1. The CDR3 loop spans 17 amino acids. Germline-derived CDR1 and CDR2 are SEHNR and FQNEAQ (reference sequence). V dropped 5 bases and J dropped 1; count of bases not matched to a gene: 11. The CDR3 DNA sequence: TGTGCCAGCAGCACAAAAACGTGGGACAGGGATAACTATGGCTACACCTTC. This translates into CASSTKTWDRDNYGYTF.

CDR3 nucleotide sequence: TGTGCCAGCAGCGAATACAGGGATCCAGATACGCAGTATTTT. It specifies CASSEYRDPDTQYF. V gene TRBV9 combines with J gene TRBJ2-3, with a weak D call TRBD1 (6 bases). Germline CDR1 reads SGDLS; CDR2 reads YYNGEE. There are 14 residues in the CDR3. V lost 3 bases and J 4 bases, leaving 12 bases between the germline ends.

The rearrangement uses TRBV5-6 and TRBJ1-1, with a possible D match to TRBD1 (5 bases). The germline V gene encodes CDR1 SGHDT and CDR2 YYEEEE. Trimming pared 2 bases from V and 5 bases from J, leaving 13 bases between. The CDR3 length is 14 residues. CDR3 loop: CASSLGAGLTEAFF. The CDR3 nucleotides read TGTGCCAGCAGCTTAGGGGCAGGGTTGACTGAAGCTTTCTTT.

V usage is TRBV7-3 and J usage is TRBJ1-2; D is unclear. The CDR3 is 16 residues long. Germline CDR1 SGHTA, CDR2 FQGTGA. Trimming removed 3 bases from V and 4 bases from J, with 18 bases in between. The CDR3 bases are TGTGCCAGCAGCTTTAGTCCGGCCGGCCCCCTCTATGGCTACACCTTC. It specifies CASSFSPAGPLYGYTF.